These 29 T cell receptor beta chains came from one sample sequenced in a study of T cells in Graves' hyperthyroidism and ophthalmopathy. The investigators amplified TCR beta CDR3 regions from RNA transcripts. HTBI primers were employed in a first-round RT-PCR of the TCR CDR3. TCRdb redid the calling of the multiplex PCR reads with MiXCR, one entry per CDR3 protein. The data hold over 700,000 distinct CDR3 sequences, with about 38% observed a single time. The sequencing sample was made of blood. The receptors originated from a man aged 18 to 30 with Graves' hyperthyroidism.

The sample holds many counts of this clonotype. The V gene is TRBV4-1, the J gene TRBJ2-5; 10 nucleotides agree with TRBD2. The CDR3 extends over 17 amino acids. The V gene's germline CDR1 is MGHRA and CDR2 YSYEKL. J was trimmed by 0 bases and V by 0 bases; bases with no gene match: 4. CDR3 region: CASSQELAGGHQETQYF. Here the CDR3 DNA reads TGCGCCAGCAGCCAAGAATTAGCGGGGGGCCACCAAGAGACCCAGTACTTC.

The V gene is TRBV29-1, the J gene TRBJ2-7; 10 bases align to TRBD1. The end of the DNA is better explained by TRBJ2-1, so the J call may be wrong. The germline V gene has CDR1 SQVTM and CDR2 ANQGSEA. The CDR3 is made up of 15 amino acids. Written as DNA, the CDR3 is TGCAGCGTTGCGGGGACAGGGGCCAATTACAATGAGCAGTTCTTC. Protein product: CSVAGTGANYNEQFF.

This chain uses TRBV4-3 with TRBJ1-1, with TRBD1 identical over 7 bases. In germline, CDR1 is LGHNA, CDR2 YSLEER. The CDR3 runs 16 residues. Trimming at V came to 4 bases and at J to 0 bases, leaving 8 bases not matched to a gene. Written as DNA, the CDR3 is TGCGCCAGCAGCCCCCAAGGGGGCAGGTTGAACACTGAAGCTTTCTTT. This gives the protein CASSPQGGRLNTEAFF.

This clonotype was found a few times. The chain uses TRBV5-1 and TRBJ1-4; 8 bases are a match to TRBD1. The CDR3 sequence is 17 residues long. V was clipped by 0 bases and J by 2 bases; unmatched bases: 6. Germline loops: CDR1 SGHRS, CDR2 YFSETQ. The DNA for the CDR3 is TGCGCCAGCAGCTTGGCCGGGACAGGTGGGACTAATGAAAAACTGTTTTTT. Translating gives CASSLAGTGGTNEKLFF.

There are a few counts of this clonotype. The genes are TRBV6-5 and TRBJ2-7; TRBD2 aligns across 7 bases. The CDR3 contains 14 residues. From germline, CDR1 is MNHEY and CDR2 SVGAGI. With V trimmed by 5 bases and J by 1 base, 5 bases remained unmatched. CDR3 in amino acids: CASSLTSVSYEQYF. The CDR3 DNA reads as TGTGCCAGCAGTCTTACTAGCGTTTCCTACGAGCAGTACTTC.

CDR3 amino acids: CASSSEGSGANVLTF. CDR3 sequence (DNA): TGTGCCAGCTCCTCGGAGGGATCTGGGGCCAACGTCCTGACTTTC. The chain links TRBV2 to TRBJ2-6; D might be TRBD2 (6 bases). V lost 8 bases to trimming and J lost 1 base, with 12 bases between them. This CDR3 is built from 15 residues. Per germline, CDR1 SNHLY and CDR2 FYNNEI. The full variable domain, in which reference TRBV2 and TRBJ2-6 provide the parts outside the CDR3, is EPEVTQTPSHQVTQMGQEVILRCVPISNHLYFYWYRQILGQKVEFLVSFYNNEISEKSEIFDDQFSVERPDGSNFTLKIRSTKLEDSAMYFCASSSEGSGANVLTFGAGSRLTVL.

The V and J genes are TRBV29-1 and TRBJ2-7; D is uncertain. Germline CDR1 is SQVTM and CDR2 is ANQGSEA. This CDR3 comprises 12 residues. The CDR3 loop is CGFGRDSYEQYF. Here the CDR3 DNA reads TGCGGCTTTGGCCGAGACTCCTACGAGCAGTACTTC.

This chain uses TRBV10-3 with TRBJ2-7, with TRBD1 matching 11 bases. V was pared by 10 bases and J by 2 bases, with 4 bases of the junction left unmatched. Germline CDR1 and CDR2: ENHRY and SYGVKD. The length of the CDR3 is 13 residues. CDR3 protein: CATGTGGPYEQYF. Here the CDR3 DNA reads TGTGCCACCGGGACAGGGGGGCCCTACGAGCAGTACTTC.

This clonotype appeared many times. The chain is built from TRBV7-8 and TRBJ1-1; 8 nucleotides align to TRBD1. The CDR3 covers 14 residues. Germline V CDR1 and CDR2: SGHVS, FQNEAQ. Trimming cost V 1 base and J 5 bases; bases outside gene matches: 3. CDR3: CASSLGRTGTEAFF. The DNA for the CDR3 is TGTGCCAGCAGCTTAGGCCGGACAGGGACTGAAGCTTTCTTT. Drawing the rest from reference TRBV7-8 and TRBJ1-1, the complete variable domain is GAGVSQSPRYKVAKRGQDVALRCDPISGHVSLFWYQQALGQGPEFLTYFQNEAQLDKSGLPSDRFFAERPEGSVSTLKIQRTQQEDSAVYLCASSLGRTGTEAFFGQGTRLTVV.

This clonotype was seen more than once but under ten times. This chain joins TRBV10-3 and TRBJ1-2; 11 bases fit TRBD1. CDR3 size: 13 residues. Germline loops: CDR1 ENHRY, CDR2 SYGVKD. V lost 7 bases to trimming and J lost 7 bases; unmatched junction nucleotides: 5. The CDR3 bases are TGTGCCATCAAAGGACAGGGGGCGCTTGGCTACACCTTC. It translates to CAIKGQGALGYTF.

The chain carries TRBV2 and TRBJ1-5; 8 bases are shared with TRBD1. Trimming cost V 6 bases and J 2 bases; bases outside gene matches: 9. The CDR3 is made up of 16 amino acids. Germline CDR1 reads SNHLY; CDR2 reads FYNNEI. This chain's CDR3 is CASSQVDRGGNQPQHF. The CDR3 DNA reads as TGTGCCAGCAGCCAAGTCGACAGGGGTGGCAATCAGCCCCAGCATTTT.

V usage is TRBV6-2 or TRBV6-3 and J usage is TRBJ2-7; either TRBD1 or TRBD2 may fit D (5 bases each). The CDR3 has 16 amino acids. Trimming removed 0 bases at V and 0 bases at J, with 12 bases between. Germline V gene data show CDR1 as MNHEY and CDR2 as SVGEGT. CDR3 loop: CASSYSPGLTSYEQYF. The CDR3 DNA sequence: TGTGCCAGCAGTTACTCGCCGGGGCTCACCTCCTACGAGCAGTACTTC.

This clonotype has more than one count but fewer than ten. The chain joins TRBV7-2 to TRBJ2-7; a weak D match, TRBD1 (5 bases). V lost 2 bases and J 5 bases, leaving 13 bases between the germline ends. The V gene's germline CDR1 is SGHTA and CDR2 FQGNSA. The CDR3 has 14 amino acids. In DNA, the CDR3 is TGTGCCAGCAGCTTACAATCAGGGTGGGACGAGCAGTACTTC. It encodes CASSLQSGWDEQYF.

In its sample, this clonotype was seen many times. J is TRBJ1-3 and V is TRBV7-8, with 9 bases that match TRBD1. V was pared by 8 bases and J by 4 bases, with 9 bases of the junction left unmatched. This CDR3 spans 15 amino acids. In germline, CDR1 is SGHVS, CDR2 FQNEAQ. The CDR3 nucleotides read TGTGCCAGCGGACAACAGGGGGCTGTCGGAAACACCATATATTTT. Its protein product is CASGQQGAVGNTIYF.

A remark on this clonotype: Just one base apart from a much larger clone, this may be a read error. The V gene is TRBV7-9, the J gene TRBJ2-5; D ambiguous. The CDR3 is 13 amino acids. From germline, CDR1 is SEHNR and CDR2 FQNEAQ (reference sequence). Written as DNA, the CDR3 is TGTGCCAGCAGCCCAAGGAACCAAGGGACCCAGTACTTC. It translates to CASSPRNQGTQYF.

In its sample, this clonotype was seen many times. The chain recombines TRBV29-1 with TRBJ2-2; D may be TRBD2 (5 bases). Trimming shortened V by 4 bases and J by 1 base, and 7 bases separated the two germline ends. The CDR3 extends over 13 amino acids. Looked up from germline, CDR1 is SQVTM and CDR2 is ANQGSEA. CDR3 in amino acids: CSVARENTGELFF. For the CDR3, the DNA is TGCAGCGTTGCTCGGGAGAACACCGGGGAGCTGTTTTTT.

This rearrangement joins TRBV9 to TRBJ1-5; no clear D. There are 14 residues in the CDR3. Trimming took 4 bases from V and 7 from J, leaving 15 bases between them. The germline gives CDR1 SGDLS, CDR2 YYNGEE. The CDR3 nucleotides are TGTGCCAGCAGCTCAACCGGGAGAGGACAGCCCCAGCATTTT. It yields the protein CASSSTGRGQPQHF.

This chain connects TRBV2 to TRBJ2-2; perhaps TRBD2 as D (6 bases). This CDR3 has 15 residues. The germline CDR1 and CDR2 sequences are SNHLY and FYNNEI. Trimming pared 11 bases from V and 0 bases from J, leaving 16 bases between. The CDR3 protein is CAWRQGGTNTGELFF. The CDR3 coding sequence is TGTGCCTGGAGGCAGGGCGGGACGAACACCGGGGAGCTGTTTTTT. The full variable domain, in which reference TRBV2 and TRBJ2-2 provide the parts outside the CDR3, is EPEVTQTPSHQVTQMGQEVILRCVPISNHLYFYWYRQILGQKVEFLVSFYNNEISEKSEIFDDQFSVERPDGSNFTLKIRSTKLEDSAMYFCAWRQGGTNTGELFFGEGSRLTVL.

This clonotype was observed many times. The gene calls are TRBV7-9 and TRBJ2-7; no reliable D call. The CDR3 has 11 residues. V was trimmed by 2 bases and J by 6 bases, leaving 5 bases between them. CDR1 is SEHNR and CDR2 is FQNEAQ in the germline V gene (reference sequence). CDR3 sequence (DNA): TGTGCCAGCAGCTTACTCTCCGAGCAGTACTTC. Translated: CASSLLSEQYF.

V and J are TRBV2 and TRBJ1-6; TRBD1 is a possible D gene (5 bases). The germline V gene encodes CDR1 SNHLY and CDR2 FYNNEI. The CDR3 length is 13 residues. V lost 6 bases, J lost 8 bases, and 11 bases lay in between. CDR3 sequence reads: CASRIREDSPLHF. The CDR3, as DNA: TGTGCCAGCAGAATCAGGGAGGATTCACCCCTCCACTTT.

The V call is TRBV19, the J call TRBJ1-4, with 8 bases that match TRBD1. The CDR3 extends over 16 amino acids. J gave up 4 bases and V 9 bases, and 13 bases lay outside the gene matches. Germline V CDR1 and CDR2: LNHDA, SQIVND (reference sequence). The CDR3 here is CASSPPIRGLNEKLFF. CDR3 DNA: TGTGCCAGCAGCCCCCCCATCAGGGGGCTTAATGAAAAACTGTTTTTT.

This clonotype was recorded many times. CDR3 protein: CASSEGEQPQHF. CDR3 DNA: TGTGCCAGCAGTGAAGGGGAACAGCCCCAGCATTTT. The rearrangement links TRBV6-1 to TRBJ1-5; D remains unclear. There are 12 residues in the CDR3. Trimming left V 1 base short and J 7 bases short, with 5 bases between. The V gene's germline CDR1 is MNHNS and CDR2 SASEGT.

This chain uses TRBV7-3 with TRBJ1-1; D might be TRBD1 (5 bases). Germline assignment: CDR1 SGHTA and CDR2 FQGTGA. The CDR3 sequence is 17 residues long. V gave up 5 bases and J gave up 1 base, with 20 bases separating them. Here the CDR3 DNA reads TGTGCCAGCAGCCCACCGAGGGACTCTACCTGGAACACTGAAGCTTTCTTT. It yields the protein CASSPPRDSTWNTEAFF.

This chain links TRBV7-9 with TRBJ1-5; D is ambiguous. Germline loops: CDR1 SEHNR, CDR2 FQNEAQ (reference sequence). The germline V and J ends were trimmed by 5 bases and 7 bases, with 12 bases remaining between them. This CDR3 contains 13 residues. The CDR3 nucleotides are TGTGCCAGCAGCCCACAGTTGGGGCAGCCCCAGCATTTT. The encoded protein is CASSPQLGQPQHF.

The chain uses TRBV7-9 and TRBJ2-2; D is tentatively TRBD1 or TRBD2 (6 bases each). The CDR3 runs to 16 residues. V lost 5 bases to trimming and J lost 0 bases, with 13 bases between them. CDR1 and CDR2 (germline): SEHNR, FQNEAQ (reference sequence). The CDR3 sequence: CASSPRRGANTGELFF. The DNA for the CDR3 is TGTGCCAGCAGCCCAAGGAGGGGGGCGAACACCGGGGAGCTGTTTTTT.

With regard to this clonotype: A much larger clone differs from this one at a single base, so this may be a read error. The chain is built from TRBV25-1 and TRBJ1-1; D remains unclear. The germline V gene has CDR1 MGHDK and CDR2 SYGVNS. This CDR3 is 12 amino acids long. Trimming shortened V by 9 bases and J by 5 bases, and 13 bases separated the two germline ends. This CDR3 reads CARKLWGTEAFF. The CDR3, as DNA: TGTGCCAGAAAACTGTGGGGTACTGAAGCTTTCTTT.

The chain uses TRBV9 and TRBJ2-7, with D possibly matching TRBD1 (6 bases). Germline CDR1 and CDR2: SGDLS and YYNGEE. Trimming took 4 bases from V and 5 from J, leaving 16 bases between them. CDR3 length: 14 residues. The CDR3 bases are TGTGCCAGCAGCTTGGGGGCAGGGGCCCACGAGCAGTACTTC. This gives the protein CASSLGAGAHEQYF.

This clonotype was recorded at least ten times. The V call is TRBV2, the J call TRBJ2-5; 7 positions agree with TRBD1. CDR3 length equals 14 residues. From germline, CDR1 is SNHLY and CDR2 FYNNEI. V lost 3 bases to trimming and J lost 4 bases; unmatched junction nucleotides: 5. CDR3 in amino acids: CASSEETGRETQYF. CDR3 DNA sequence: TGTGCCAGCAGTGAGGAGACAGGGCGAGAGACCCAGTACTTC.

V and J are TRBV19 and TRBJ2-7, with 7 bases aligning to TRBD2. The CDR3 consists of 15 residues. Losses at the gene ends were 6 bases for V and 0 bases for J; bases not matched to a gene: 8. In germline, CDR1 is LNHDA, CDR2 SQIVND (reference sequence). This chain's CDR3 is CASRMSGASSYEQYF. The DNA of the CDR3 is TGTGCCAGTAGGATGAGCGGGGCAAGCTCCTACGAGCAGTACTTC.